The 10 T cell receptor beta chains below all came from one sample that was sequenced in a study of CD8+CD57+ T cells in acquired aplastic anemia. Genomic DNA provided the template from which TCR beta VDJ and CDR3 profiles were obtained. TCRdb re-called the reads through MiXCR, storing one row per CDR3 protein. Of about 180,000 distinct CDR3 sequences detected, less than 60% appear once; the ten largest clones hold 1.8%. Patients selected for sequencing had displayed CD8+CD57+ cell expansion by flow cytometry. Sequencing used sorted CD4+, CD8+, or CD8+CD57+ T cells (not recorded which) from PBMCs. The receptors here all came from a human donor with aplastic anemia.

This clonotype was recorded many times. This sequence joins TRBV6-1 and TRBJ2-5, with TRBD2 matching 14 bases. The CDR3 extends over 18 amino acids. Germline CDR1 MNHNS, CDR2 SASEGT. The V and J ends lost 5 bases and 0 bases, in that order; junction bases with no gene match: 8. CDR3 protein: CASSQGLAGVQNQETQYF. CDR3 sequence (DNA): TGTGCCAGCAGTCAGGGACTAGCGGGGGTCCAAAACCAAGAGACCCAGTACTTC.

V gene TRBV19 combines with J gene TRBJ2-7, with D perhaps TRBD2 (6 bases). The CDR3 has 14 amino acids. V shed 5 bases and J shed 2 bases, with 13 bases lying between them. In germline, CDR1 is LNHDA, CDR2 SQIVND (reference sequence). The CDR3 loop reads CASSVGTFAYEQYF. CDR3 sequence (DNA): TGTGCCAGTAGTGTAGGGACTTTTGCCTACGAGCAGTACTTC.

This clonotype was found many times. The chain joins TRBV7-9 to TRBJ2-7; the match to TRBD2 covers 8 bases. The CDR3 covers 15 residues. Germline V CDR1 and CDR2: SEHNR, FQNEAQ (reference sequence). Losses at the gene ends were 5 bases for V and 3 bases for J; bases not matched to a gene: 9. The CDR3 DNA reads as TGTGCCAGCAGCCCGCCGGGGGGGGACCTCTACGAGCAGTACTTC. This codes for CASSPPGGDLYEQYF.

This clonotype has a count of ten or more. The genes are TRBV6-1 and TRBJ1-2, with D possibly matching TRBD1 (5 bases). V gave up 6 bases and J gave up 3 bases, with 17 bases separating them. Germline-derived CDR1 and CDR2 are MNHNS and SASEGT. This CDR3 comprises 15 residues. CDR3 sequence: CASRSLFSGYYGYTF. The CDR3 DNA reads as TGTGCCAGCAGGTCCCTTTTCTCAGGGTACTATGGCTACACCTTC.

This sequence joins TRBV19 and TRBJ1-1; TRBD1 aligns across 9 bases. CDR3 size: 15 residues. The trim removed 5 bases at V and 6 bases at J, leaving 10 bases unmatched. Germline loops: CDR1 LNHDA, CDR2 SQIVND (reference sequence). The CDR3 reads CASSPGTGRDSEAFF. The CDR3 nucleotides are TGTGCCAGTAGTCCCGGGACAGGGAGGGACTCTGAAGCTTTCTTT.

This clonotype was seen only a few times. The chain links TRBV15 to TRBJ1-5, with 7 bases fitting TRBD1. The trim removed 3 bases at V and 7 bases at J, leaving 6 bases unmatched. The CDR3 runs to 14 residues. CDR1 and CDR2 (germline): LNHNV, YYDKDF (reference sequence). The CDR3 sequence is CATSRATGNQPQHF. DNA for the CDR3: TGTGCCACCAGCAGGGCGACAGGGAACCAGCCCCAGCATTTT.

The chain couples TRBV10-2 to TRBJ2-2, with a weak D call TRBD1 (6 bases). CDR3 size: 16 residues. V lost 3 bases to trimming and J lost 6 bases, with 17 bases between them. Germline CDR1 WSHSY, CDR2 SAAADI. This CDR3 is CASSDLITGTAGELFF. The CDR3 DNA reads TGCGCCAGCAGTGACCTAATTACAGGGACGGCCGGGGAGCTGTTTTTT.

Many counts were recorded for this clonotype. This sequence joins TRBV15 and TRBJ2-2; weak D call: TRBD2 (5 bases). Germline lookup yields CDR1 LNHNV and CDR2 YYDKDF (reference sequence). The CDR3 length is 13 residues. V was clipped by 3 bases and J by 6 bases, with 8 bases between them. The CDR3: CATSRPRAGELFF. The DNA for the CDR3 is TGTGCCACCAGCAGGCCGAGGGCCGGGGAGCTGTTTTTT.

This chain joins TRBV10-3 and TRBJ2-3, with 11 nucleotides matching TRBD2. This CDR3 has 13 residues. Germline lookup yields CDR1 ENHRY and CDR2 SYGVKD. V dropped 6 bases and J dropped 4; count of bases not matched to a gene: 0. CDR3 sequence: CAIRLAGADTQYF. CDR3 nucleotide sequence: TGTGCCATCAGACTAGCGGGAGCAGATACGCAGTATTTT.

The V and J genes are TRBV5-4 and TRBJ2-6, with D maybe TRBD1 (6 bases). Germline CDR1 reads SGHNT; CDR2 reads YYREEE (reference sequence). This CDR3 has 18 residues. The V end lost 0 bases, the J end lost 0 bases, and 13 bases lay between the germline ends. The chain's CDR3 is CASSLVGQGSSGANVLTF. CDR3 DNA sequence: TGTGCCAGCAGCTTGGTTGGTCAGGGGAGCTCTGGGGCCAACGTCCTGACTTTC.